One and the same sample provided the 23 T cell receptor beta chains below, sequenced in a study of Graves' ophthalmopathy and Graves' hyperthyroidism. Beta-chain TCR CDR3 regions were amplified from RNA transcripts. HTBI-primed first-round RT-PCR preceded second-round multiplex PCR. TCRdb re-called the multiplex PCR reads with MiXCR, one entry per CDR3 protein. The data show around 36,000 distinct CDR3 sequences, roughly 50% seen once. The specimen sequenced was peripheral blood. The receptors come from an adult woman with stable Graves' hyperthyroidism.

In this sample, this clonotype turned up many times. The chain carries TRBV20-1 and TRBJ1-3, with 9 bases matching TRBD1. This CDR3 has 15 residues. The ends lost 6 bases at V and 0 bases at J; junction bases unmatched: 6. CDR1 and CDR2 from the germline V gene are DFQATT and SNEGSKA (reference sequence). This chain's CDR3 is CSAEDRGSSGNTIYF. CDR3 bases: TGCAGTGCGGAGGACAGGGGCAGCTCTGGAAACACCATATATTTT.

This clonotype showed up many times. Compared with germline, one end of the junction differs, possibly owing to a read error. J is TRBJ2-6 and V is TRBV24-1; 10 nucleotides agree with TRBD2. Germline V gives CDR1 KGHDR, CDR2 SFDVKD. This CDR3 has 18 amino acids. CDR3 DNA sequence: TGTGCCACCAGTGATCCAAGCGGGAGGGCCCCTGGGGCCAGCGTCCTGACTTTC. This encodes CATSDPSGRAPGASVLTF.

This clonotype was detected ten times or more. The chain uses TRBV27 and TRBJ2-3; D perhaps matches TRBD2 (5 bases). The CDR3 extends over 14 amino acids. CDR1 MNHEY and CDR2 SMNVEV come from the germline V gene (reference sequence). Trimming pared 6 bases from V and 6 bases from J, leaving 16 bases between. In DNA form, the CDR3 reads TGTGCCAGCAGCCCACTAGAGAGGATGGATACGCAGTATTTT. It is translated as CASSPLERMDTQYF.

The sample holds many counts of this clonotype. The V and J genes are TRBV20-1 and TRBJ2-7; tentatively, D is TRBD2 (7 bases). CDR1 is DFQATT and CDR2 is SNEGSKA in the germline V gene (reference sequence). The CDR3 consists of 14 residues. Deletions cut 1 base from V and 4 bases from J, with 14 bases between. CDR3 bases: TGCAGTGCTAGAGGGCCGGGGGGCGGTTACGAGCAGTACTTC. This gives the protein CSARGPGGGYEQYF.

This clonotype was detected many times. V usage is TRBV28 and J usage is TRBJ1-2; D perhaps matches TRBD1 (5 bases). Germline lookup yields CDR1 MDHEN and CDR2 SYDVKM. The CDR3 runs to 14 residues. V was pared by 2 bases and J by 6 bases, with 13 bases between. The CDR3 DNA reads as TGTGCCAGCAGTTTAGTTAGCAGGGTGGATGGCTACACCTTC. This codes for CASSLVSRVDGYTF.

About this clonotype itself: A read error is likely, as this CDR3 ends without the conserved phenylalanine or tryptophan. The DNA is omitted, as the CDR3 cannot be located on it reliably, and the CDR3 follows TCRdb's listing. CDR3: CASSKPGTPRSAQHS. The chain couples TRBV19 to TRBJ1-5; the D call in the table, TRBD1, was not verified against the DNA. The germline V gene has CDR1 LNHDA and CDR2 SQIVND (reference sequence). Both ends counted, the CDR3 spans 15 residues.

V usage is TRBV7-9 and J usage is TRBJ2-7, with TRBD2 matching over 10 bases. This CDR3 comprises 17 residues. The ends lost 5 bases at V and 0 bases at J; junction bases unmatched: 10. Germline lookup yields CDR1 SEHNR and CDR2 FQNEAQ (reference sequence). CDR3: CASSQHGLADRSYEQYF. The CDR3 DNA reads TGTGCCAGCAGCCAACACGGACTAGCGGACCGCTCCTACGAGCAGTACTTC.

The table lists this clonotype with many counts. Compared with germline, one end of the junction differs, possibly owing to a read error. The CDR3 reads CASGQSGRRGQETQYF. As DNA, the CDR3 is TGTGCCAGCGGCCAGTCGGGACGGAGGGGGCAAGAGACCCAGTACTTC. The chain carries TRBV3-1 and TRBJ2-5; the D gene could be TRBD1 or TRBD2 (6 bases each). The germline V gene has CDR1 LGHDT and CDR2 YNNKEL (reference sequence). The CDR3 spans 16 residues.

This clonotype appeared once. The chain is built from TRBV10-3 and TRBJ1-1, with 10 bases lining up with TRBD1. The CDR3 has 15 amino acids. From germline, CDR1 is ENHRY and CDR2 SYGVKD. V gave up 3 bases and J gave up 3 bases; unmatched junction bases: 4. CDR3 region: CAISDPTGGHTEAFF. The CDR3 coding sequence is TGTGCCATCAGTGACCCGACAGGGGGCCACACTGAAGCTTTCTTT.

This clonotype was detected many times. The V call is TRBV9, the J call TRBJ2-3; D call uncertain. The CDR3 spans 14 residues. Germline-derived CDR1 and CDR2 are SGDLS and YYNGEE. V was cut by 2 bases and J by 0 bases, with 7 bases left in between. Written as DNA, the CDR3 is TGTGCCAGCAGCGTTGCGGCTAGCACAGATACGCAGTATTTT. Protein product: CASSVAASTDTQYF.

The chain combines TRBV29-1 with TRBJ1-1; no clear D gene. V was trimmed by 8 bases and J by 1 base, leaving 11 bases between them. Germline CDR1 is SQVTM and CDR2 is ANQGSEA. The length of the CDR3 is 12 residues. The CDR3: CSNGLPNTEAFF. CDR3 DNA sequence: TGCAGCAACGGGCTACCGAACACTGAAGCTTTCTTT.

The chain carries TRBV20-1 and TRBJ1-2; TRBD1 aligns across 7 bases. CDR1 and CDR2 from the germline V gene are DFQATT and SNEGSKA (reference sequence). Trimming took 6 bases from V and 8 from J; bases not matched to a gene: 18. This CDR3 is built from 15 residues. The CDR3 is CSARNDLDRAYGYTF. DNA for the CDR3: TGCAGTGCCCGAAATGACCTTGACAGGGCCTACGGCTACACCTTC.

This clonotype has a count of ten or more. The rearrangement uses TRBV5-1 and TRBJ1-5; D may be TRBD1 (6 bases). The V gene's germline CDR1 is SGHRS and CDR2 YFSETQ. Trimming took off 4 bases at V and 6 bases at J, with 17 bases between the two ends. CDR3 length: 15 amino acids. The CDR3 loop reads CASSPDTGWGQPQHF. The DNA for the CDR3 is TGCGCCAGCAGCCCGGACACAGGGTGGGGTCAGCCCCAGCATTTT. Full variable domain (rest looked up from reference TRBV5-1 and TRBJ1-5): KAGVTQTPRYLIKTRGQQVTLSCSPISGHRSVSWYQQTPGQGLQFLFEYFSETQRNKGNFPGRFSGRQFSNSRSEMNVSTLELGDSALYLCASSPDTGWGQPQHFGDGTRLSIL.

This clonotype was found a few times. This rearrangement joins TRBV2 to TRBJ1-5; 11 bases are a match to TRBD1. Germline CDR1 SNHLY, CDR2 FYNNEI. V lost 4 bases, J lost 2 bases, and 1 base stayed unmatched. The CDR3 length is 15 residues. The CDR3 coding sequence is TGTGCCAGCAGTGGGACAGGGGGCGGCAATCAGCCCCAGCATTTT. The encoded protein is CASSGTGGGNQPQHF. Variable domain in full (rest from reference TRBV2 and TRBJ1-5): EPEVTQTPSHQVTQMGQEVILRCVPISNHLYFYWYRQILGQKVEFLVSFYNNEISEKSEIFDDQFSVERPDGSNFTLKIRSTKLEDSAMYFCASSGTGGGNQPQHFGDGTRLSIL.

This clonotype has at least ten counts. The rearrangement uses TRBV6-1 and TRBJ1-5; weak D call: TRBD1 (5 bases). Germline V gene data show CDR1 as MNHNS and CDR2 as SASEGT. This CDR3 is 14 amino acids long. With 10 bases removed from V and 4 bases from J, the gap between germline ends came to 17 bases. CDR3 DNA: TGTGCCACCCTAAAACAGGAGTGGAATCAGCCCCAGCATTTT. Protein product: CATLKQEWNQPQHF.

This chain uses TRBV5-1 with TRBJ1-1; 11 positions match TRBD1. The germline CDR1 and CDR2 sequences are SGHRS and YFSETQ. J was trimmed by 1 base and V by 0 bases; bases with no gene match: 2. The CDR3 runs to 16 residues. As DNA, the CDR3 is TGCGCCAGCAGCTTGGGGACAGGGGGCAAGAACACTGAAGCTTTCTTT. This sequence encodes CASSLGTGGKNTEAFF.

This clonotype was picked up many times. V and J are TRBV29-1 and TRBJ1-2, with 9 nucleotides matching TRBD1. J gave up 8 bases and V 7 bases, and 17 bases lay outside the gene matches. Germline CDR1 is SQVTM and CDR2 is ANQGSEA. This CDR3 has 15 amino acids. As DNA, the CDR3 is TGCAGCGCCGGGGGGAGACAGGGGGTAACGATGGGCTACACCTTC. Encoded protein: CSAGGRQGVTMGYTF.

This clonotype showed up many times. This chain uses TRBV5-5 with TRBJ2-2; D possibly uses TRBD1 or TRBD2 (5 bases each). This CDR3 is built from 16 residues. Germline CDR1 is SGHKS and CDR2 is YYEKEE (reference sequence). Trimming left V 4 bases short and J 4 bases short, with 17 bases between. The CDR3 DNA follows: TGTGCCAGCAGCCGTGATGGGGGAAGGAGCACCGGGGAGCTGTTTTTT. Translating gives CASSRDGGRSTGELFF. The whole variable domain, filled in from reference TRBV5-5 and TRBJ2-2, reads DAGVTQSPTHLIKTRGQQVTLRCSPISGHKSVSWYQQVLGQGPQFIFQYYEKEERGRGNFPDRFSARQFPNYSSELNVNALLLGDSALYLCASSRDGGRSTGELFFGEGSRLTVL.

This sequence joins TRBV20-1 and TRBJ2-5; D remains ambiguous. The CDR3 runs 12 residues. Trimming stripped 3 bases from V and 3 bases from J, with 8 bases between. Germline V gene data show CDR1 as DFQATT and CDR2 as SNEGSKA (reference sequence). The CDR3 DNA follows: TGCAGTGCTAGGTCAAGGGAAGAGACCCAGTACTTC. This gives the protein CSARSREETQYF.

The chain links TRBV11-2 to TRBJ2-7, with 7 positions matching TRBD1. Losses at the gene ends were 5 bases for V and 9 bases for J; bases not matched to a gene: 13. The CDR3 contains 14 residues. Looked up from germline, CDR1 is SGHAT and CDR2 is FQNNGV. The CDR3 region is CASSQGQPSGVQYF. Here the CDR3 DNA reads TGTGCCAGCAGCCAGGGACAGCCATCCGGGGTGCAGTACTTC.

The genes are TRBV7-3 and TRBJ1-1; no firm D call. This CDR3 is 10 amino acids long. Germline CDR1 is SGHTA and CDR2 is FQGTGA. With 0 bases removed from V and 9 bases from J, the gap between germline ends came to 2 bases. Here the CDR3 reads CASSLTQAFF. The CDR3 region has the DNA TGTGCCAGCAGCTTAACGCAAGCTTTCTTT. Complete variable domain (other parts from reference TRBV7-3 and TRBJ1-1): GAGVSQTPSNKVTEKGKYVELRCDPISGHTALYWYRQSLGQGPEFLIYFQGTGAADDSGLPNDRFFAVRPEGSVSTLKIQRTERGDSAVYLCASSLTQAFFGQGTRLTVV.

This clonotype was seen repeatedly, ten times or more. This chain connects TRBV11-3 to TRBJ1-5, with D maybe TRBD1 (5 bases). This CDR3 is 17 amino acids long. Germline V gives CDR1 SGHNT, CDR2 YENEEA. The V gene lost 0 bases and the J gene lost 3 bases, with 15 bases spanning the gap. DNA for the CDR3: TGTGCCAGCAGCTTAGATCAGAAACAGGATTTCAATCAGCCCCAGCATTTT. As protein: CASSLDQKQDFNQPQHF.

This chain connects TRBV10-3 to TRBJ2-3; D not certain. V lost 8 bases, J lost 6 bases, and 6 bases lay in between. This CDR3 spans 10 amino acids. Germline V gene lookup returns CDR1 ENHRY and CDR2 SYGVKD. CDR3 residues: CAISEDTQYF. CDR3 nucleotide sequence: TGTGCCATCTCCGAGGATACGCAGTATTTT.